This T cell receptor (beta chain) came from a study of cytomegalovirus exposure and HLA in healthy donors. As regards this clone: The antigen remains undetermined.

Germline CDR1 is GTSNPN and CDR2 is SVGIG (reference sequence). This CDR3 contains 13 residues. The germline V and J ends were trimmed by 0 bases and 4 bases, with 7 bases remaining between them. Some clones are missing from TCRdb's copy, which holds only in-frame ones; the method was immunoSEQ multiplex PCR. This repertoire shows tens of thousands of clones, 90% to 95% found once; its top ten account for 3.6%. Study-level findings and limits: A few of the chains that were CMV-associated were confirmed in vitro to be specific for CMV antigens. Cytomegalovirus-associated TCR beta chains were listed, numbering 150 to 200.

The receptor comes from a woman aged 25 to 39 in good health and CMV-seronegative. The sample consisted of PBMCs. V and J are TRBV30 and TRBJ1-3, with no clear D. CDR3 residues: CAWSVIGGNTIYF. Here the CDR3 DNA reads TGTGCCTGGAGTGTAATCGGGGGAAACACCATATATTTT.